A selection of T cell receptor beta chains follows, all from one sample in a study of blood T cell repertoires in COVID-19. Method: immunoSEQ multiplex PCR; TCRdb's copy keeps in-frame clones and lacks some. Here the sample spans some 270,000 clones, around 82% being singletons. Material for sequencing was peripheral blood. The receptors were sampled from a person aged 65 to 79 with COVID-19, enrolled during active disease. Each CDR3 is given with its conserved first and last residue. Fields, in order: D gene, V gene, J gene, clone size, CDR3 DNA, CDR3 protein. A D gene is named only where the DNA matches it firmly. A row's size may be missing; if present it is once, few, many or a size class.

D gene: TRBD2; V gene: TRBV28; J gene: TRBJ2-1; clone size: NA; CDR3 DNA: TGTGCCAGCAGCCGTAGAGGGGGACTAGGTTACAATGAGCAGTTCTTC; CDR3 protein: CASSRRGGLGYNEQFF
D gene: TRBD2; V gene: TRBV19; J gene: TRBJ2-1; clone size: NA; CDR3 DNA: TGTGCCAGTACACAAAGCGGGAGTCGGTTCTTC; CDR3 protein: CASTQSGSRFF
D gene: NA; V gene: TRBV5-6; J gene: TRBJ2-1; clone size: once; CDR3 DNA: TGTGCCAGCAGCACGGGGTTGAATTCCTACAATGAGCAGTTCTTC; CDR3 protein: CASSTGLNSYNEQFF
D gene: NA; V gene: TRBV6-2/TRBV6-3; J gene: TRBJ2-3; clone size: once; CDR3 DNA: TGTGCCAGCAGCCGCTTGGAGGCAATCTTAGGAGATACGCAGTATTTT; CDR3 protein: CASSRLEAILGDTQYF
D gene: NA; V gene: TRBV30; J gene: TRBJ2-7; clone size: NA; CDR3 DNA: TGTGCCTGGGCCAGGGGGGTCGACGAGCAGTACTTC; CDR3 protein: CAWARGVDEQYF
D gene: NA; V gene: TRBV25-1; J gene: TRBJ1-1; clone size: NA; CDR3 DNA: TGTGCCAGCAGCGACCGGGTCGGTGAAGCTTTCTTT; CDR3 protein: CASSDRVGEAFF
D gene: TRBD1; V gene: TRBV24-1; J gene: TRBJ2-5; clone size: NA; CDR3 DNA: TGTGCCACCAGTGAAAGAAGACAGGGAAAAGAGACCCAGTACTTC; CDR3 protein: CATSERRQGKETQYF
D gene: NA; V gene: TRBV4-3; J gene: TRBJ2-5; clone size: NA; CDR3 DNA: TGCGCCAGCAGCCAAGCTTCGGGAAGGGAGACCCAGTACTTC; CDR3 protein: CASSQASGRETQYF
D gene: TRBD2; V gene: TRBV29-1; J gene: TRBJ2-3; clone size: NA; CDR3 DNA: TGCAGCGTCCGTCTGAGCGGGAGGAATACAGATACGCAGTATTTT; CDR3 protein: CSVRLSGRNTDTQYF
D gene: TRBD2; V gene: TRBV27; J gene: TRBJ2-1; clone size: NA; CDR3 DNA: TGTGCCAGCAGTTTACGACTAGCGGGAGGTCGGGACAATGAGCAGTTCTTC; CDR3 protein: CASSLRLAGGRDNEQFF
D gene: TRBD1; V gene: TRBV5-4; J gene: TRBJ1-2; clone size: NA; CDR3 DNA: TGTGCCAGCAGCTTGTATGGGACAGGGGGCTACTATGGCTACACCTTC; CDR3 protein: CASSLYGTGGYYGYTF
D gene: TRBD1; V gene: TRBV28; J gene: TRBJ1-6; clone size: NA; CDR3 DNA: TGTGCCAGCAGCTCGGGACAGGGGGGTTCACCCCTCCACTTT; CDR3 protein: CASSSGQGGSPLHF
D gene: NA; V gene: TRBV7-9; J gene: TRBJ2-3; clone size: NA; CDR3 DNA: TGTGCCAGCACCAAAAGGGGGGGTACAGATACGCAGTATTTT; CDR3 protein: CASTKRGGTDTQYF
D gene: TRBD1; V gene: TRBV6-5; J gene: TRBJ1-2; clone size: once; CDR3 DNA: TGTGCCAGCAGACAGAACAGGGGGACAGTCTATGGCTACACCTTC; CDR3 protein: CASRQNRGTVYGYTF
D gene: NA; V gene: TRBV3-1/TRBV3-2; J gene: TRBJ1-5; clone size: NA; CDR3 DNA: TGTGCCAGCAGCCAAGCCCTCCCTATAAATCAGCCCCAGCATTTT; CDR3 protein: CASSQALPINQPQHF
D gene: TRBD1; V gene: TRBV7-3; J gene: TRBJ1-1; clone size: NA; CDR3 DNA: TGTGCCAGCAGAAGACAGGGGGGGTCCACTGAAGCTTTCTTT; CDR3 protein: CASRRQGGSTEAFF
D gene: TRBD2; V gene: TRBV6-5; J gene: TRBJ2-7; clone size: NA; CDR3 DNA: TGTGCCAGCAGTTATAGCCTAGCGGGAACCTACGAGCAGTACTTC; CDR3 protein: CASSYSLAGTYEQYF
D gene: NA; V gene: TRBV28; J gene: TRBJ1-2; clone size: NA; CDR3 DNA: TGTGCCAGCAGTTTAACGGTTTTATTGAATGGCTACACCTTC; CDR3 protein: CASSLTVLLNGYTF
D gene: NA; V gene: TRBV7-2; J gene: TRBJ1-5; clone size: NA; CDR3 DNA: TGTGCCAGCAGCTTTAAAGGGGGTAGCAATCAGCCCCAGCATTTT; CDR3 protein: CASSFKGGSNQPQHF
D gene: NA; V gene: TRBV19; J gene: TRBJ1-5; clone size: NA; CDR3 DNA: TGTGCCAGTAGTACGACAGATAGCAATCAGCCCCAGCATTTT; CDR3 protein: CASSTTDSNQPQHF
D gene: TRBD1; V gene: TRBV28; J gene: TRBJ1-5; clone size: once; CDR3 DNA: TGTGCCAGCAGTCCCGGGACAGGGGGACCTTATAGCAATCAGCCCCAGCATTTT; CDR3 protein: CASSPGTGGPYSNQPQHF
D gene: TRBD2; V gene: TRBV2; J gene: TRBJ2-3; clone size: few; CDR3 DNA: TGTGCCAGCAGTGAGGCCCTAGCGGGGGCAGATACGCAGTATTTT; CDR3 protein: CASSEALAGADTQYF
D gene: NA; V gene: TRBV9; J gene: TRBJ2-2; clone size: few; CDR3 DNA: TGTGCCAGCAGCGCCGACGGAAGCGGCCTGTTTTTT; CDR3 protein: CASSADGSGLFF
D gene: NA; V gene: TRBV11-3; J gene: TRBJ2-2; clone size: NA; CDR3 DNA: TGTGCCAGCAGCTTAGGTTCGACGGGACAAGCCACCGGGGAGCTGTTTTTT; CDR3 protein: CASSLGSTGQATGELFF
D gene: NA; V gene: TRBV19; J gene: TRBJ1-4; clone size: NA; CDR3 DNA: TGTGCCAGTAGCTGGGGTCGGGGGACTAATGAAAAACTGTTTTTT; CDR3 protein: CASSWGRGTNEKLFF
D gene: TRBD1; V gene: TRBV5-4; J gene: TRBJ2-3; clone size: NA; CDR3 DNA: TGTGCCAGCAGCTCCCCCCGAACGACAGGGAATACAGATACGCAGTATTTT; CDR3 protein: CASSSPRTTGNTDTQYF
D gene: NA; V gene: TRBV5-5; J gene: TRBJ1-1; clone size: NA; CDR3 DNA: TGTGCCAGCAGCTTGGGACAGGCTGAAGCTTTCTTT; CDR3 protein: CASSLGQAEAFF
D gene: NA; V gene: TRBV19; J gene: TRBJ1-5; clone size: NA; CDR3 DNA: TGTGCCAGTAGGATCAGGTCGCGGGATCAGCCCCAGCATTTT; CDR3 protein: CASRIRSRDQPQHF
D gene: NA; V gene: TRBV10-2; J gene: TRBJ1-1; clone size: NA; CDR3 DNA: TGCGCCATACAGGGCCGGGGCGACACTGAAGCTTTCTTT; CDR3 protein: CAIQGRGDTEAFF
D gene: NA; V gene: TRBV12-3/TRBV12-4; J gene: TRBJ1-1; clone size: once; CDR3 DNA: TGTGCCAGCAGTTTAGGGGGGGGAGCTGAAGCTTTCTTT; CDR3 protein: CASSLGGGAEAFF
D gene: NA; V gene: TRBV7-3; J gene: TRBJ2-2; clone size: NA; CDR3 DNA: TGTGCCAGCAGCTTGACAAACACCGGGGAGCTGTTTTTT; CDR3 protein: CASSLTNTGELFF
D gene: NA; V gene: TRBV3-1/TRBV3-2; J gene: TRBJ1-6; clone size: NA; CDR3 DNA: TGTGCCAGCAGCCAAGAGACAGGATTTAATTCACCCCTCCACTTT; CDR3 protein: CASSQETGFNSPLHF
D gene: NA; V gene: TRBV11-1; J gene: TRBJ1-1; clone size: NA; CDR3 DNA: TGTGCCAGCAGCTCGAAGCCGAACACTGAAGCTTTCTTT; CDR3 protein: CASSSKPNTEAFF
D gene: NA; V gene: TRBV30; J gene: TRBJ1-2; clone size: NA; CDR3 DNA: TGTGCCTGGAGTGTGACAGGCGGTGGCTACACCTTC; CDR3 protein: CAWSVTGGGYTF
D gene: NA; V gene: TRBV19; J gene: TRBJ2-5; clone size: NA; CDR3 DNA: TGTGCCAGTAGTAGGGCGGCTAGCGCCAATCAAGAGACCCAGTACTTC; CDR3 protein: CASSRAASANQETQYF
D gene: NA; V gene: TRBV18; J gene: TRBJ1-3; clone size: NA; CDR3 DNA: TGTGCCAGCTCACCAACGACAGGCTCACAAAGGGGAAACACCATATATTTT; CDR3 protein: CASSPTTGSQRGNTIYF
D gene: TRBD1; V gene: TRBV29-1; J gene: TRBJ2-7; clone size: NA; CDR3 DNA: TGCAGCGCTAGGACAGGGGAATTGGGCGAGCAGTACTTC; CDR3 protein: CSARTGELGEQYF
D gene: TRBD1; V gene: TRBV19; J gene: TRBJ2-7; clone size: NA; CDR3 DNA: TGTGCCAGTAGCCTTGTTTGGGACAGCTCCTACGAGCAGTACTTC; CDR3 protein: CASSLVWDSSYEQYF
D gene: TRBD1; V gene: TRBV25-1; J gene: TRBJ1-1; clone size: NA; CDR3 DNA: TGTGCCAGCAGTGGATGGACAGGGGGAAACACTGAAGCTTTCTTT; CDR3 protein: CASSGWTGGNTEAFF
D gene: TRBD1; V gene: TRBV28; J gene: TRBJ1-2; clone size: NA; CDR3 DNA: TGTGCCATAACGTCCAACAGGGGAGACTATGGCTACACCTTC; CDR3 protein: CAITSNRGDYGYTF
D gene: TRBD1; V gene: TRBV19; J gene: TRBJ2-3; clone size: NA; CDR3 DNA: TGTGCCAGTACCACCCGACAGGGGCGCACAGATACGCAGTATTTT; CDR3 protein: CASTTRQGRTDTQYF
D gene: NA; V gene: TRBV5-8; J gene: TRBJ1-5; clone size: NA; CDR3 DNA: TGTGCCAGCAGCTTGGAACACCTTAGCAATCAGCCCCAGCATTTT; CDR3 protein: CASSLEHLSNQPQHF
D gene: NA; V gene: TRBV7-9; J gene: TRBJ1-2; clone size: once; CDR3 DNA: TGTGCCAGCAGCCAGCGGAAGGGAGGGGTTTATGGCTACACCTTC; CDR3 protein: CASSQRKGGVYGYTF
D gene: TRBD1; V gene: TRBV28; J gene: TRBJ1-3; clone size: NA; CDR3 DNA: TGTGCCACCAGGAATCCGACAGGGCCCGGAAACACCATATATTTT; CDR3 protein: CATRNPTGPGNTIYF
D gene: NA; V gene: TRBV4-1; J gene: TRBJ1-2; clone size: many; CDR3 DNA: TGCGCCAGCAGCCTTGAAGGCAGGGGATCGGAGGGCTACACCTTC; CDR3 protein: CASSLEGRGSEGYTF
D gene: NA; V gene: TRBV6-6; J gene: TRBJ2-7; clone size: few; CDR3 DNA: TGTGCCAGCAATCACCTCGACGGGTACGAGCAGTACTTC; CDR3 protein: CASNHLDGYEQYF
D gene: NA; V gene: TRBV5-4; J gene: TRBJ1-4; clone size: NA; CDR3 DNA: TGTGCCAGCAGCCAGGGTGCAACTAATGAAAAACTGTTTTTT; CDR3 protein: CASSQGATNEKLFF
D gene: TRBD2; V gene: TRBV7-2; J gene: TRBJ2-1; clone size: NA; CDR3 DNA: TGTGCCAGCAGCTTAGTAAGGACTAGCTATGAGCAGTTCTTC; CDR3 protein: CASSLVRTSYEQFF
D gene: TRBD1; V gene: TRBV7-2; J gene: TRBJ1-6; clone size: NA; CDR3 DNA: TGTGCCAGCAGCTATTTGAGGACAGGGGCCACCCCGGGGGATTCACCCCTCCACTTT; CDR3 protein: CASSYLRTGATPGDSPLHF
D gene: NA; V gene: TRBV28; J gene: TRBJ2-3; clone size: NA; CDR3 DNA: TGTGCCAGCAGTTTGGGCAGGGCTGGCACAGATACGCAGTATTTT; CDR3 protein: CASSLGRAGTDTQYF
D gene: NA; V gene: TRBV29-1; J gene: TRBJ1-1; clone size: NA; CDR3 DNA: TGCAGCGCAATACAGGGCCGGGCGACTGAAGCTTTCTTT; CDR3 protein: CSAIQGRATEAFF